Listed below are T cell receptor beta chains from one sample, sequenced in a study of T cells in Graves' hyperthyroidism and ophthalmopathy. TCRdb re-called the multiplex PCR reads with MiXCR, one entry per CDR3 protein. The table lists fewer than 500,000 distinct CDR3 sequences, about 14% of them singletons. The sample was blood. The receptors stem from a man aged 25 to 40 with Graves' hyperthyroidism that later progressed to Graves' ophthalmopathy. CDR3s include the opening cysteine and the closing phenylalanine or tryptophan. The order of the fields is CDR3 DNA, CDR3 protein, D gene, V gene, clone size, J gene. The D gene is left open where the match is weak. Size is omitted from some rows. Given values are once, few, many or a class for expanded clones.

DNA: TGTGCCAGTAGTATAGTACCGGGGGATGAGCAGTTCTTC; CDR3: CASSIVPGDEQFF; D: .; V: TRBV19; size: .; J: TRBJ2-1
DNA: TGTGCCACCAGCAGAGGTCCGGGGACAGCTAATGAAAAACTGTTTTTT; CDR3: CATSRGPGTANEKLFF; D: TRBD1; V: TRBV15; size: few; J: TRBJ1-4
DNA: TGTGCCAGCAGTGCACAGGGTATTGAGACCCAGTACTTC; CDR3: CASSAQGIETQYF; D: .; V: TRBV12-3/TRBV12-4; size: few; J: TRBJ2-5
DNA: TGTGCCAGCAGGTCCTCGAACACCGGGGAGCTGTTTTTT; CDR3: CASRSSNTGELFF; D: .; V: TRBV11-2; size: many; J: TRBJ2-2
DNA: TGTGCCAGTAGTACCCCCGGGACAACGTACCAAGAGACCCAGTACTTC; CDR3: CASSTPGTTYQETQYF; D: .; V: TRBV19; size: .; J: TRBJ2-5
DNA: TGTGCCAGCAGGAACCCCGGGACTCAAAACATTCAGTACTTC; CDR3: CASRNPGTQNIQYF; D: .; V: TRBV2; size: many; J: TRBJ2-4
DNA: TGTGCCACCAGTGACCGACTAGCGGGGGGGACGGATACGCAGTATTTT; CDR3: CATSDRLAGGTDTQYF; D: TRBD2; V: TRBV24-1; size: many; J: TRBJ2-3
DNA: TGTGCCAGCTCGATTGGGGGGGTTAATCAGCCCCAGCATTTT; CDR3: CASSIGGVNQPQHF; D: .; V: TRBV18; size: many; J: TRBJ1-5
DNA: TGCGCCAGCAGCCAAGATGATCGACAGTCCCTCTACGAGCAGTACTTC; CDR3: CASSQDDRQSLYEQYF; D: .; V: TRBV4-1; size: few; J: TRBJ2-7
DNA: TGTGCCAGCAGCCTCTTGCGCCAGGAGAACACTGAAGCTTTCTTT; CDR3: CASSLLRQENTEAFF; D: .; V: TRBV3-1; size: few; J: TRBJ1-1
DNA: TGTGCCAGCTCACCGCGGCAGGGCCCCTACGAGCAGTACTTC; CDR3: CASSPRQGPYEQYF; D: .; V: TRBV18; size: many; J: TRBJ2-7
DNA: TGTGCCAGCAGCTTGGCCGACGGGTACGCTAATGAAAAACTGTTTTTT; CDR3: CASSLADGYANEKLFF; D: .; V: TRBV5-8; size: .; J: TRBJ1-4
DNA: TGTGCCAGCAGCCAACCGACAAGAGCGAATCAGCCCCAGCATTTT; CDR3: CASSQPTRANQPQHF; D: .; V: TRBV14; size: .; J: TRBJ1-5
DNA: TGTGCCAGCAGGTCCTTCAGGACTAGCACAGATACGCAGTATTTT; CDR3: CASRSFRTSTDTQYF; D: .; V: TRBV7-8; size: few; J: TRBJ2-3
DNA: TGTGCCAGCAGCACAACGACAGGTAGCACAGATACGCAGTATTTT; CDR3: CASSTTTGSTDTQYF; D: .; V: TRBV2; size: few; J: TRBJ2-3
DNA: TGTGCCAGCAGTTACACGCACGGTGTTGCAGATACGCAGTATTTT; CDR3: CASSYTHGVADTQYF; D: .; V: TRBV6-2/TRBV6-3; size: few; J: TRBJ2-3
DNA: TGCAGTGCAAGCCGGCTAGCGGGGGGCTACGAGCAGTACTTC; CDR3: CSASRLAGGYEQYF; D: TRBD2; V: TRBV20-1; size: .; J: TRBJ2-7
DNA: TGCAGCGCTGTCGGGCCTCAAAACACTGAAGCTTTCTTT; CDR3: CSAVGPQNTEAFF; D: .; V: TRBV29-1; size: .; J: TRBJ1-1
DNA: TGTGCCAGCAATCATTCACCGAACACCGGGGAGCTGTTTTTT; CDR3: CASNHSPNTGELFF; D: .; V: TRBV2; size: .; J: TRBJ2-2
DNA: TGTGCCAGCAGCTTACTCAAGGAGGTAAAGGGAAAGAATGAGCAGTTCTTC; CDR3: CASSLLKEVKGKNEQFF; D: .; V: TRBV11-3; size: .; J: TRBJ2-1
DNA: TGCGCCAGCAGCTTGGCTCAACCGGGACTAGGGGTCAATGAGCAGTTCTTC; CDR3: CASSLAQPGLGVNEQFF; D: TRBD2; V: TRBV5-1; size: few; J: TRBJ2-1
DNA: TGTGCCAGCAGCTTCGGGACAGGGAACGAGCAGTACTTC; CDR3: CASSFGTGNEQYF; D: TRBD1; V: TRBV14; size: .; J: TRBJ2-7
DNA: TGTGCCAGCAGCCCCGGGTCGCGGGGGTTCGGAGAGACCCAGTACTTC; CDR3: CASSPGSRGFGETQYF; D: TRBD2; V: TRBV7-3; size: many; J: TRBJ2-5
DNA: TGTGCCAGCAGTTTACGGAGCCAGGGGTACAATGAGCAGTTCTTC; CDR3: CASSLRSQGYNEQFF; D: .; V: TRBV11-2; size: .; J: TRBJ2-1
DNA: TGTGCCAGCAGTGAATTGACAGGGCTCAGCAATCAGCCCCAGCATTTT; CDR3: CASSELTGLSNQPQHF; D: TRBD1; V: TRBV6-1; size: many; J: TRBJ1-5
DNA: TGCAGTGCTAGTTGGTTCGGACTAGCGGGGGGCCGGAGCTCCTACGAGCAGTACTTC; CDR3: CSASWFGLAGGRSSYEQYF; D: TRBD2; V: TRBV20-1; size: .; J: TRBJ2-7
DNA: TGTGCCAGCAGCGTAGGGTTCACTAGCGGGGTTACGGATACGCAGTATTTT; CDR3: CASSVGFTSGVTDTQYF; D: TRBD2; V: TRBV9; size: few; J: TRBJ2-3
DNA: TGTGCCAGCAGTCATCCTAGGACTAGCGGCACCTACAATGAGCAGTTCTTC; CDR3: CASSHPRTSGTYNEQFF; D: TRBD2; V: TRBV7-9; size: many; J: TRBJ2-1
DNA: TGTGCCAGCAGCTTAGGGGGCAGCCCCCAAGAGACCCGGTACTTC; CDR3: CASSLGGSPQETRYF; D: .; V: TRBV11-2; size: few; J: TRBJ2-5
DNA: TGCAGTGCTTATCGACAGAATTATGGCTACACCTTC; CDR3: CSAYRQNYGYTF; D: .; V: TRBV20-1; size: many; J: TRBJ1-2
DNA: TGTGCCAGCAGCCTTACAGGGGGGATGAACACTGAAGCTTTCTTT; CDR3: CASSLTGGMNTEAFF; D: TRBD1; V: TRBV11-2; size: many; J: TRBJ1-1
DNA: TGTGCCAGCAGTTACCTGGGACACCTTAATTCACCCCTCCACTTT; CDR3: CASSYLGHLNSPLHF; D: .; V: TRBV6-5; size: .; J: TRBJ1-6
DNA: TGTGCCAGCAGTGAAGAGGGGCAGAGGGATCAGCCCCAGCATTTT; CDR3: CASSEEGQRDQPQHF; D: .; V: TRBV6-1; size: .; J: TRBJ1-5
DNA: TGTGCCAGCAGCGTCAACCGGGGTTCTAATGAAAAACTGTTTTTT; CDR3: CASSVNRGSNEKLFF; D: .; V: TRBV9; size: many; J: TRBJ1-4
DNA: TGTGCCAGCAGTCGCAGGGGGGACCTTAGGAGCGGGGAGCTGTTTTTT; CDR3: CASSRRGDLRSGELFF; D: .; V: TRBV28; size: few; J: TRBJ2-2
DNA: TGTGCCAGCACTCGATTCTTCCAAGAGACCCAGTACTTC; CDR3: CASTRFFQETQYF; D: .; V: TRBV28; size: many; J: TRBJ2-5
DNA: TGTGCCAGCAGCTCTAATGGGACAGGGGGCCTCTTGAACACCGGGGAGCTGTTTTTT; CDR3: CASSSNGTGGLLNTGELFF; D: TRBD1; V: TRBV7-3; size: many; J: TRBJ2-2
DNA: TGTGCCAGCAGCCAAGGCCAGACTTATGGCTACACCTTC; CDR3: CASSQGQTYGYTF; D: .; V: TRBV14; size: .; J: TRBJ1-2
DNA: TGCGCCAGCAGCCAAGACCGGAGAGGGAATTCACCCCTCCACTTT; CDR3: CASSQDRRGNSPLHF; D: .; V: TRBV11-2; size: .; J: TRBJ1-6
DNA: TGTGCCAGCAGCCGTGGGACAGGGTGGACTGAAGCTTTCTTT; CDR3: CASSRGTGWTEAFF; D: TRBD1; V: TRBV3-1; size: few; J: TRBJ1-1
DNA: TGTGCCAGCACCCCCGGGACAGGGGACAATCAGCCCCAGCATTTT; CDR3: CASTPGTGDNQPQHF; D: TRBD1; V: TRBV7-9; size: many; J: TRBJ1-5
DNA: TGTGCCAGCAGCCAAGCCGGGACAGACTATAATTCACCCCTCCACTTT; CDR3: CASSQAGTDYNSPLHF; D: TRBD1; V: TRBV14; size: .; J: TRBJ1-6
DNA: TGTGCCAGCAGCTTAATCCGGGCTGAAGCTTTCTTT; CDR3: CASSLIRAEAFF; D: .; V: TRBV7-2; size: .; J: TRBJ1-1
DNA: TGTGCCAGCAGTCCCGGACAGTTTCTCTCTGGAAACACCATATATTTT; CDR3: CASSPGQFLSGNTIYF; D: .; V: TRBV6-1; size: .; J: TRBJ1-3
DNA: TGTGCCAGCCGCCTCAGCTCCTACGAGCAGTACTTC; CDR3: CASRLSSYEQYF; D: .; V: TRBV12-3/TRBV12-4; size: many; J: TRBJ2-7
DNA: TGTGCCAGCAGTGCAGGGACACTGGGGAGTCAGCCGCAGTACTTC; CDR3: CASSAGTLGSQPQYF; D: .; V: TRBV2; size: many; J: TRBJ2-7
DNA: TGTGCCAGCAACCAGGGCGGGGAGCTGTTTTTT; CDR3: CASNQGGELFF; D: .; V: TRBV11-3; size: many; J: TRBJ2-2
DNA: TGTGCCAGCAGCCTCGGGCTGGGAATGAACACTGAAGCTTTCTTT; CDR3: CASSLGLGMNTEAFF; D: .; V: TRBV7-9; size: few; J: TRBJ1-1
DNA: TGTGCCAGCAGCTCCGACAGGGGGCCCGACTATGGCTACACCTTC; CDR3: CASSSDRGPDYGYTF; D: TRBD1; V: TRBV5-6; size: .; J: TRBJ1-2
DNA: TGTGCCAGCAGCTTTTGGTCGAGCTCCTACGAGCAGTACTTC; CDR3: CASSFWSSSYEQYF; D: .; V: TRBV7-2; size: many; J: TRBJ2-7
DNA: TGTGCCAGCAGCTTAGCCACAGCATGGCCGGGGGGGGGTCTAAACACTGAAGCTTTCTTT; CDR3: CASSLATAWPGGGLNTEAFF; D: .; V: TRBV7-2; size: many; J: TRBJ1-1
DNA: TGTGCCAGCTCAATTAGCGGGGACCTTAGCACAGATACGCAGTATTTT; CDR3: CASSISGDLSTDTQYF; D: TRBD2; V: TRBV18; size: few; J: TRBJ2-3
DNA: TGTGCCAGCAGTCACACAAGAAACTATGGCTACACCTTC; CDR3: CASSHTRNYGYTF; D: .; V: TRBV12-3/TRBV12-4; size: many; J: TRBJ1-2